This record covers a single TCR beta chain. This receptor's antigen is unknown. No much larger clone exists at a distance of one base, and base qualities are not known. The junction shows trimming of 0 bases on V and 9 bases on J, plus 19 bases between the germline ends. The germline V gene provides CDR1 LGHNA and CDR2 YSLEER. The CDR3, cysteine through phenylalanine, is 16 amino acids long. Just the 48-base CDR3 DNA is kept, in frame starting at base 1. This sample is drawn from a study of regulatory T cells in long-lasting Graves disease (dated by TCRdb to the early 2020s). Regarding the research as a whole: Newly diagnosed Graves' disease patients had taken antithyroid drugs for less than 3 months. The study was conducted in China and was registered as a clinical trial. A total of some 33 samples were covered by TCR sequencing, comprising some 13 persistent and roughly 20 newly diagnosed Graves' disease patients. Peripheral blood TCR sequencing and RNA sequencing compared persistent Graves' disease patients with newly diagnosed Graves' disease patients.

What the authors observed across the whole study: Lower TCR Shannon entropy and fewer highly expanded clones were observed in persistent Graves' disease patients than in newly diagnosed patients, which suggested clonal expansion. Persistent disease showed preferential use of TRBV28, TRBJ1-2 and TRBJ2-5, whereas newly diagnosed disease favored TRBV20-1 and TRBJ2-1. Persistent patients shared more public clonotypes among themselves (roughly 2,700) than newly diagnosed patients did (about 970). Because the primary lesion, thyroid tissue, could not be accessed, the study looked at peripheral blood alone. Sequencing and analysis were limited to the TCR beta chain. The authors noted that the small sample size was a limitation that may lower accuracy.

The library was made by multiplex PCR. Instrument used: Illumina HiSeq 4000. TCR beta libraries were built with iRepertoire HTBI primers and Arm-PCR amplification of CDR3 regions. PCR products were gel purified before sequencing. The published analysis was carried out like this. Across samples, about 64 TRBV and roughly 15 TRBJ segments were identified and used for gene usage analysis of CDR3 amino acid clonotypes. Filtered high-quality paired reads were merged into contigs using COPE and FqMerger. BLAST was used to align contigs to IMGT TRBV, TRBD and TRBJ reference genes, with CDR3 defined following IMGT. Clonotypes above 0.1% frequency were classified as highly expanded clones. Repertoire diversity was measured by Shannon entropy, and V-J evenness by the Gini coefficient. A clonotype was considered public if more than one individual shared it. The raw public reads went through TCRdb reprocessing: fastp at Q25, MiXCR clone calling, in-frame beta chains kept. Identical CDR3 proteins give one entry, which carries the most common genes and DNA. These V and J calls are TCRdb output, not the study's own analysis. The sample table holds approximately 400,000 distinct CDR3 sequences, of which 15% to 18% were seen once. The ten largest make up about 20% of the sample.

Per the publication, the time point label means: newly diagnosed GD, antithyroid drugs for less than 3 months. For both TCR sequencing and RNA sequencing, RNA was extracted from PBMCs in TRIzol. The diagnosis of Graves' disease was made according to American Thyroid Association guidelines. Patients were recruited from an endocrinology department in Xi'an, China. Each patient gave roughly 10 milliliters of peripheral blood, collected in an EDTA anticoagulant tube. Ficoll Paque Plus density gradient separation was used to isolate PBMCs, and no further T cell sorting was done. An Agilent 2100 Bioanalyzer and agarose gel were used to assess RNA quality, and a NanoDrop 2000 was used to measure RNA concentration.

This sequence originates from a female donor with Graves disease. This sequence uses TRBV4-3 and TRBJ2-3; the D segment is perhaps TRBD1 or TRBD2, each sharing 6 matched bases. The sequencing used peripheral blood mononuclear cells (PBMCs), collected at new diagnosis, from a patient treated with antithyroid drugs. The CDR3 reads CASSQDLTRGVDTQYF. At the DNA level, the sequence is TGCGCCAGCAGCCAAGATTTGACAAGGGGGGTGGACACGCAGTATTTT.